This is a list of T cell receptor beta chains from one sample in a study of cytomegalovirus exposure and HLA in healthy donors. Profiled with immunoSEQ multiplex PCR; TCRdb holds only in-frame clones, not every one. The sample lists around 150,000 clones; roughly 70% were seen once. Sequencing input: PBMCs. These TCRs come from a man between 40 and 49 years old in good health and CMV-seronegative. The CDR3 runs from the conserved cysteine through the conserved F or W. Clone size is given for some rows only: seen once, a few or many times, or a class if the clone is expanded.

v_gene: TRBV6-4
abundance: few
CDR3aa: CASTSGQGNYGYTF

v_gene: TRBV7-2
abundance: .
CDR3aa: CASSLFPGGISGNGEQYF

v_gene: TRBV19
abundance: few
CDR3aa: CASSITGGVGQPQHF

v_gene: TRBV19
abundance: .
CDR3aa: CASRTSVSGELFF

v_gene: TRBV10-3
abundance: few
CDR3aa: CASHAQNTEAFF

v_gene: TRBV27
abundance: .
CDR3aa: CASSLPPSGRAPDTQYF

v_gene: TRBV6-1
abundance: .
CDR3aa: CASSTHLGSEQYF

v_gene: TRBV5-6
abundance: .
CDR3aa: CASSLGAGSGNTIYF

v_gene: TRBV7-9
abundance: .
CDR3aa: CASSKPGQGNEKLFF

v_gene: TRBV6-6
abundance: few
CDR3aa: CASSYPRTSGYEQYF

v_gene: TRBV9
abundance: few
CDR3aa: CASQPLQAAEAFF

v_gene: TRBV5-1
abundance: .
CDR3aa: CASSLVRGTDTQYF

v_gene: TRBV19
abundance: few
CDR3aa: CASSLRDQPQHF

v_gene: TRBV28
abundance: .
CDR3aa: CASIGQGASYEQYF

v_gene: TRBV7-2
abundance: .
CDR3aa: CASSSGQLGEAFF

v_gene: TRBV7-9
abundance: .
CDR3aa: CASSTWTGHSGANVLTF

v_gene: TRBV2
abundance: .
CDR3aa: CASSGYGTGAGAPQHF

v_gene: TRBV6-1
abundance: .
CDR3aa: CASSEGFWGLGANVLTF

v_gene: TRBV6-5
abundance: .
CDR3aa: CASSSGMGEQYF

v_gene: TRBV19
abundance: .
CDR3aa: CASSADQGGTDTQYF

v_gene: TRBV21-1
abundance: .
CDR3aa: CASSNPKSVERSEQYF

v_gene: TRBV6-1
abundance: .
CDR3aa: CASSPTGAGNTIYF

v_gene: TRBV9
abundance: .
CDR3aa: CASSVGVGSDTQYF

v_gene: TRBV5-1
abundance: .
CDR3aa: CASSLDGGWQPQHF

v_gene: TRBV7-2
abundance: .
CDR3aa: CASSLWRFSSQPQHF

v_gene: TRBV7-2
abundance: .
CDR3aa: CASSLVSGTSRDTQYF

v_gene: TRBV11-3
abundance: once
CDR3aa: CASSETRSQGNYGYTF

v_gene: TRBV6-5
abundance: .
CDR3aa: CASRPGQVHEQYF

v_gene: TRBV6-4
abundance: .
CDR3aa: CASSDSYRGPGGYTF

v_gene: TRBV11-2
abundance: .
CDR3aa: CASSFPPTANTGELFF

v_gene: TRBV7-9
abundance: .
CDR3aa: CASALAGGSWADTQYF

v_gene: TRBV2
abundance: .
CDR3aa: CASNPVSSNQPQHF

v_gene: TRBV30
abundance: .
CDR3aa: CAWSVSETQYF

v_gene: TRBV11-1
abundance: few
CDR3aa: CASSPRTAGDNEQFF

v_gene: TRBV15
abundance: .
CDR3aa: CATSRDDPGSNEKLFF

v_gene: TRBV19
abundance: few
CDR3aa: CASSIPGGYEQYF

v_gene: TRBV7-9
abundance: .
CDR3aa: CASSLYRRGTYEQYF

v_gene: TRBV7-9
abundance: .
CDR3aa: CASSPLTGTNTIYF

v_gene: TRBV7-8
abundance: .
CDR3aa: CASSSRVAETHNEQFF

v_gene: TRBV18
abundance: few
CDR3aa: CASSPIPGLAGVSADTQYF

v_gene: TRBV11-3
abundance: .
CDR3aa: CASSPSQETQYF

v_gene: TRBV7-9
abundance: .
CDR3aa: CASSLAGRGLDEQYF

v_gene: TRBV5-1
abundance: .
CDR3aa: CASSLFSDTQYF

v_gene: TRBV20-1
abundance: .
CDR3aa: CSARDNREAFF

v_gene: TRBV5-1
abundance: .
CDR3aa: CASSQDRLNTEAFF

v_gene: TRBV30
abundance: .
CDR3aa: CAWSTGGYQETQYF

v_gene: TRBV5-4
abundance: .
CDR3aa: CASSFPSGAPSTDTQYF

v_gene: TRBV30
abundance: few
CDR3aa: CAEDYGYTF

v_gene: TRBV30
abundance: .
CDR3aa: CAWSVLASGGGETQYF

v_gene: TRBV7-2
abundance: .
CDR3aa: CASSSRTTGYGYTF

v_gene: TRBV28
abundance: once
CDR3aa: CASSPTGTSGYNEQFF

v_gene: TRBV11-2
abundance: .
CDR3aa: CASSLDLLRSTDTQYF

v_gene: TRBV19
abundance: .
CDR3aa: CASSITGKGQPQHF

v_gene: TRBV7-9
abundance: .
CDR3aa: CASSLGFNEQFF

v_gene: TRBV23-1
abundance: .
CDR3aa: CASSQKCWGLAYEQYF